The next 32 T cell receptor beta chains were all read from a single sample in a study of cytomegalovirus exposure and HLA in healthy donors. In the PCR, 60 Vbeta and 13 Jbeta primers were used. Sequencing used immunoSEQ multiplex PCR; TCRdb keeps in-frame clones, though not all of them. The repertoire holds roughly 86,000 clones, with about three fifths as singletons. Sequenced sample: PBMCs. The receptors here all came from a man aged 25 to 40 in good health and CMV-seronegative.

This clone came up a few times. The chain carries TRBV6-4 and TRBJ1-1; 7 positions agree with TRBD1. Germline trimming cut 4 bases from V and 7 bases from J; bases unmatched to any gene: 6. CDR1 and CDR2 (germline): MRHNA, SNTAGT. The CDR3 has 13 amino acids. As DNA, the CDR3 is TGTGCCAGCAGTGTCGAACAGGGGTATGAAGCTTTCTTT. Translation: CASSVEQGYEAFF.

The CDR3 nucleotides are TGTGCCAGCAGCTTGCCCCTAGCGGGAGGGGCTAGCACAGATACGCAGTATTTT. Its translation is CASSLPLAGGASTDTQYF. The chain couples TRBV5-4 to TRBJ2-3; 12 bases match TRBD2. J gave up 0 bases and V 1 base, and 6 bases lay outside the gene matches. Germline V lookup: CDR1 SGHNT, CDR2 YYREEE (reference sequence). There are 18 residues in the CDR3.

V and J are TRBV27 and TRBJ2-2, with 11 bases aligning to TRBD2. The CDR3 covers 19 residues. Germline trimming cut 6 bases from V and 3 bases from J; bases unmatched to any gene: 15. CDR1 is MNHEY and CDR2 is SMNVEV in the germline V gene (reference sequence). DNA of the CDR3: TGTGCCAGCAGATTTTACGGATTAGCGGGAGGGCCCCACACCGGGGAGCTGTTTTTT. It encodes CASRFYGLAGGPHTGELFF.

The table lists this clone with a few counts. The chain recombines TRBV4-1 with TRBJ2-7, with 16 bases matching TRBD2. The V gene end was trimmed by 3 bases and the J gene end by 5 bases; junction bases not matched to a gene: 1. In germline, CDR1 is MGHRA, CDR2 YSYEKL. The CDR3 totals 15 residues. CDR3 sequence reads: CASSQGLAGGNEQYF. The CDR3 region has the DNA TGCGCCAGCAGCCAGGGACTAGCGGGAGGGAACGAGCAGTACTTC.

The rearrangement links TRBV5-1 to TRBJ2-7; TRBD1 matches at 7 bases. Germline assignment: CDR1 SGHRS and CDR2 YFSETQ. This CDR3 is built from 14 residues. Trimming at V came to 4 bases and at J to 2 bases, leaving 6 bases not matched to a gene. The CDR3 is CASSLTGPAYEQYF. DNA for the CDR3: TGCGCCAGCAGCCTGACAGGGCCGGCCTACGAGCAGTACTTC.

The V and J genes are TRBV7-2 and TRBJ2-7; D is ambiguous. The V gene lost 7 bases and the J gene lost 3 bases, with 7 bases spanning the gap. CDR3 size: 11 residues. Looked up from germline, CDR1 is SGHTA and CDR2 is FQGNSA. The CDR3 region has the DNA TGTGCCAGCACGACTGACTACGAGCAGTACTTC. Protein: CASTTDYEQYF. Full variable domain (remainder filled in from reference TRBV7-2 and TRBJ2-7): GAGVSQSPSNKVTEKGKDVELRCDPISGHTALYWYRQSLGQGLEFLIYFQGNSAPDKSGLPSDRFSAERTGGSVSTLTIQRTQQEDSAVYLCASTTDYEQYFGPGTRLTVT.

This chain connects TRBV18 to TRBJ2-1; 8 nucleotides line up with TRBD2. V lost 5 bases and J lost 9; bases outside the gene matches: 9. This CDR3 contains 14 residues. Germline loops: CDR1 KGHSH, CDR2 LQKENI. The CDR3 reads CASSEERGGREQFF. In DNA form, the CDR3 reads TGTGCCAGCTCAGAGGAACGGGGGGGCCGTGAGCAGTTCTTC.

This chain links TRBV2 with TRBJ2-7; 7 bases fit TRBD2. Unmatched junction bases numbered 4, after V lost 5 bases and J lost 3 bases. The germline V gene encodes CDR1 SNHLY and CDR2 FYNNEI. The CDR3 covers 13 residues. The CDR3 protein is CASSRDYIYEQYF. The CDR3 DNA follows: TGTGCCAGCAGTAGGGACTACATCTACGAGCAGTACTTC.

The table lists this clone with a count of one. The chain links TRBV16 to TRBJ2-5; 10 positions match TRBD1. V dropped 5 bases and J dropped 5; count of bases not matched to a gene: 5. The CDR3 has 14 amino acids. Germline V gene sequence: CDR1 KGHSY, CDR2 FQNENV. As DNA, the CDR3 is TGTGCCAGCAGCTCGACAGGGGGCGGTGAGACCCAGTACTTC. It is translated as CASSSTGGGETQYF.

This clone came up a few times. This chain joins TRBV4-1 and TRBJ2-3, with 7 bases that match TRBD2. Germline-derived CDR1 and CDR2 are MGHRA and YSYEKL. The ends lost 5 bases at V and 4 bases at J; junction bases unmatched: 12. The length of the CDR3 is 16 residues. In DNA, the CDR3 is TGCGCCAGCAGCAGAACCGGCGGGAGTGGTTCAGATACGCAGTATTTT. The encoded protein is CASSRTGGSGSDTQYF.

CDR3 sequence reads: CASSPTTGNTIYF. The CDR3 DNA sequence: TGTGCCAGCAGCCCAACCACAGGAAACACCATATATTTT. The J gene is TRBJ1-3, the V gene TRBV11-3; no clear D. The CDR3 length is 13 residues. Germline loops: CDR1 SGHNT, CDR2 YENEEA. Trimming cost V 5 bases and J 4 bases, with 9 bases left between them. The full variable domain, with the rest looked up from reference TRBV11-3 and TRBJ1-3, is EAGVVQSPRYKIIEKKQPVAFWCNPISGHNTLYWYLQNLGQGPELLIRYENEEAVDDSQLPKDRFSAERLKGVDSTLKIQPAELGDSAVYLCASSPTTGNTIYFGEGSWLTVV.

This clone has a handful of counts. V usage is TRBV19 and J usage is TRBJ1-2, with 8 bases lining up with TRBD1. This CDR3 is built from 15 residues. Per germline, CDR1 LNHDA and CDR2 SQIVND (reference sequence). Germline trimming cut 5 bases from V and 2 bases from J; bases unmatched to any gene: 7. DNA for the CDR3: TGTGCCAGTAGTTTAACAGGGGGACGCAACTATGGCTACACCTTC. This translates into CASSLTGGRNYGYTF.

The rearrangement joins TRBV9 to TRBJ2-3, with D possibly matching TRBD2 (6 bases). V dropped 3 bases and J dropped 5 bases, with 22 bases sitting between them. The CDR3 has 17 amino acids. Looked up from germline, CDR1 is SGDLS and CDR2 is YYNGEE. The CDR3, as DNA: TGTGCCAGCAGCGCTGAATGGGGCGGGGTATGGCTAGATACGCAGTATTTT. It yields the protein CASSAEWGGVWLDTQYF. The full variable domain, in which reference TRBV9 and TRBJ2-3 provide the parts outside the CDR3, is DSGVTQTPKHLITATGQRVTLRCSPRSGDLSVYWYQQSLDQGLQFLIQYYNGEERAKGNILERFSAQQFPDLHSELNLSSLELGDSALYFCASSAEWGGVWLDTQYFGPGTRLTVL.

This clone was observed a handful of times. This rearrangement joins TRBV4-2 to TRBJ2-1; 8 positions agree with TRBD2. CDR1 and CDR2 from the germline V gene are LGHNA and YNFKEQ. CDR3 size: 16 residues. V trimming: 1 base; J trimming: 10 bases; junction bases outside the gene matches: 12. DNA of the CDR3: TGTGCCAGCAGCCAAGTACCCGGACTAGCAAAGGGGGAGCAGTTCTTC. Protein sequence: CASSQVPGLAKGEQFF.

The chain links TRBV5-4 to TRBJ2-7, with a tentative D call TRBD2 (6 bases). The CDR3 length is 19 residues. CDR1 is SGHNT and CDR2 is YYREEE in the germline V gene (reference sequence). V shed 1 base and J shed 11 bases, with 34 bases lying between them. CDR3 loop: CASSLKGYGGGYPNLREYF. The DNA of the CDR3 is TGTGCCAGCAGCTTGAAAGGGTACGGTGGAGGGTATCCCAACCTTCGGGAGTACTTC.

The CDR3 bases are TGTGCCAGCAGCGCCCAGGGAGGGGGGGATACCGGGGAGCTGTTTTTT. This gives the protein CASSAQGGGDTGELFF. The V call is TRBV9, the J call TRBJ2-2, with TRBD2 as a possible D gene (7 bases). Germline CDR1 is SGDLS and CDR2 is YYNGEE. Trimming removed 3 bases from V and 5 bases from J, with 17 bases in between. CDR3 length: 16 amino acids. Using reference TRBV9 and TRBJ2-2 for the parts outside the CDR3, the full variable domain is DSGVTQTPKHLITATGQRVTLRCSPRSGDLSVYWYQQSLDQGLQFLIQYYNGEERAKGNILERFSAQQFPDLHSELNLSSLELGDSALYFCASSAQGGGDTGELFFGEGSRLTVL.

The chain uses TRBV6-6 and TRBJ1-5; D gene uncertain. V was clipped by 0 bases and J by 5 bases, with 8 bases between them. Germline values: CDR1 MNHNY, CDR2 SVGAGI (reference sequence). The CDR3 is 14 amino acids. CDR3 protein: CASSYSRADQPQHF. The CDR3 nucleotides read TGTGCCAGCAGTTACTCGAGAGCGGATCAGCCCCAGCATTTT.

The rearrangement joins TRBV19 to TRBJ2-3; 8 positions match TRBD2. CDR3 length: 18 amino acids. The trim removed 5 bases at V and 0 bases at J, leaving 13 bases unmatched. CDR1 and CDR2 (germline): LNHDA, SQIVND (reference sequence). The CDR3: CASSLSLAGVSSTDTQYF. The CDR3 DNA reads as TGTGCCAGTAGTCTCTCCCTAGCGGGCGTTTCTAGCACAGATACGCAGTATTTT.

The rearrangement uses TRBV28 and TRBJ2-4; 7 bases are a match to TRBD2. V was clipped by 5 bases and J by 6 bases; unmatched bases: 7. The CDR3 contains 14 residues. CDR1 is MDHEN and CDR2 is SYDVKM in the germline V gene. In DNA form, the CDR3 reads TGTGCCAGCAGTCCTCAAATAGCGGGAAACATTCAGTACTTC. Encoded protein: CASSPQIAGNIQYF.

The chain links TRBV9 to TRBJ1-1; D is unclear. The CDR3 runs to 15 residues. V was trimmed by 0 bases and J by 2 bases, leaving 11 bases between them. Germline lookup yields CDR1 SGDLS and CDR2 YYNGEE. In DNA form, the CDR3 reads TGTGCCAGCAGCGTAGGGGCAGGCGAAAACACTGAAGCTTTCTTT. It encodes CASSVGAGENTEAFF.

The J gene is TRBJ1-6, the V gene TRBV9; D is perhaps TRBD1 (5 bases). This CDR3 spans 15 amino acids. The germline gives CDR1 SGDLS, CDR2 YYNGEE. Trimming left V 0 bases short and J 8 bases short, with 12 bases between. CDR3 sequence (DNA): TGTGCCAGCAGCGTAGTGTCACAGGCCGATTCACCCCTCCACTTT. This encodes CASSVVSQADSPLHF. The full variable domain, rest sourced from reference TRBV9 and TRBJ1-6, is DSGVTQTPKHLITATGQRVTLRCSPRSGDLSVYWYQQSLDQGLQFLIQYYNGEERAKGNILERFSAQQFPDLHSELNLSSLELGDSALYFCASSVVSQADSPLHFGNGTRLTVT.

The V call is TRBV25-1, the J call TRBJ2-7; D perhaps matches TRBD1 (5 bases). The CDR3 runs to 13 residues. Germline V gives CDR1 MGHDK, CDR2 SYGVNS. The germline V and J ends were trimmed by 2 bases and 2 bases, with 7 bases remaining between them. CDR3 DNA sequence: TGTGCCAGCAGTGAACAGGGTCCCTACGAGCAGTACTTC. Translating it yields CASSEQGPYEQYF.

The V and J genes are TRBV7-8 and TRBJ1-3, with D hard to call. The germline V gene has CDR1 SGHVS and CDR2 FQNEAQ. V gave up 2 bases and J gave up 0 bases, with 11 bases separating them. This CDR3 comprises 16 residues. The CDR3, as DNA: TGTGCCAGCAGCTTATCGTACAGCCGCTCTGGAAACACCATATATTTT. Protein: CASSLSYSRSGNTIYF.

This sequence joins TRBV7-8 and TRBJ2-7; perhaps TRBD2 as D (5 bases). This CDR3 spans 13 amino acids. Looked up from germline, CDR1 is SGHVS and CDR2 is FQNEAQ. The V end was cut by 1 base, the J end by 5 bases, with 9 bases between. The CDR3 protein is CASSLDLAHEQYF. CDR3 nucleotide sequence: TGTGCCAGCAGCTTAGATCTAGCCCACGAGCAGTACTTC.

The V and J genes are TRBV19 and TRBJ2-7, with D possibly TRBD2 on 6 matching bases. This CDR3 is built from 14 residues. V gave up 4 bases and J gave up 4 bases, with 14 bases separating them. CDR1 is LNHDA, CDR2 SQIVND, per germline (reference sequence). The CDR3 DNA is TGTGCCAGTAGTACATCCGGGACTGCATACGAGCAGTACTTC. It is translated as CASSTSGTAYEQYF.

This chain uses TRBV7-3 with TRBJ2-1; TRBD2 is a possible D gene (6 bases). The CDR3 extends over 13 amino acids. Per the germline V gene, CDR1 is SGHTA and CDR2 is FQGTGA. The V and J ends lost 5 bases and 9 bases respectively, with 14 bases between them. CDR3 nucleotides: TGTGCCAGCAGCGCCGACCGGGACTCTGAGCAGTTCTTC. It yields the protein CASSADRDSEQFF. The full variable domain, rest sourced from reference TRBV7-3 and TRBJ2-1, is GAGVSQTPSNKVTEKGKYVELRCDPISGHTALYWYRQSLGQGPEFLIYFQGTGAADDSGLPNDRFFAVRPEGSVSTLKIQRTERGDSAVYLCASSADRDSEQFFGPGTRLTVL.

This sequence joins TRBV19 and TRBJ2-1, with D possibly being TRBD2 (6 bases). The CDR3 is made up of 15 amino acids. From germline, CDR1 is LNHDA and CDR2 SQIVND (reference sequence). The V and J ends lost 6 bases and 4 bases respectively, with 16 bases between them. CDR3 in DNA: TGTGCCAGTAGCCGCGACCGGACTACTTACAATGAGCAGTTCTTC. Its translation: CASSRDRTTYNEQFF.

The genes are TRBV6-6 and TRBJ2-1; TRBD1 might be the D (5 bases). Germline assignment: CDR1 MNHNY and CDR2 SVGAGI (reference sequence). The CDR3 covers 11 residues. V shed 6 bases and J shed 7 bases, with 7 bases lying between them. CDR3 DNA: TGTGCCAGCAGCCGACAGAATGAGCAGTTCTTC. Translation: CASSRQNEQFF.

Written as DNA, the CDR3 is TGCAGCAGCTCAGGGGGCCGGGGCTATGGCTACACCTTC. Translated: CSSSGGRGYGYTF. The chain links TRBV29-1 to TRBJ1-2; 8 bases line up with TRBD1. V lost 8 bases and J lost 4; bases outside the gene matches: 9. The CDR3 is made up of 13 amino acids. CDR1 is SQVTM, CDR2 ANQGSEA, per germline.

This clone has more than one count but fewer than ten. The chain employs TRBV11-3 and TRBJ2-7; 7 positions agree with TRBD1. The germline gives CDR1 SGHNT, CDR2 YENEEA. The CDR3 has 14 amino acids. The V segment lost 1 base and the J segment 6 bases; nucleotides outside the gene matches: 6. CDR3 protein: CASSLVGQLAEQYF. CDR3 DNA: TGTGCCAGCAGCTTAGTGGGACAGCTCGCCGAGCAGTACTTC.

CDR3 region: CASGQGTSGANEQFF. CDR3 coding DNA: TGTGCTAGTGGTCAGGGGACTAGCGGGGCCAATGAGCAGTTCTTC. The chain is built from TRBV12-5 and TRBJ2-1; TRBD2 matches 13 bases. Germline assignment: CDR1 LGHNT and CDR2 FRNRAP. CDR3 length equals 15 residues. Germline trimming cut 5 bases from V and 6 bases from J; bases unmatched to any gene: 4.

The chain is built from TRBV27 and TRBJ2-7; D may be TRBD2 (5 bases). Germline loops: CDR1 MNHEY, CDR2 SMNVEV (reference sequence). This CDR3 contains 14 residues. V was cut by 8 bases and J by 5 bases, with 19 bases left in between. The CDR3 bases are TGTGCCAGCGGGGAATGGGAGAGAAGCCACGAGCAGTACTTC. It encodes CASGEWERSHEQYF.